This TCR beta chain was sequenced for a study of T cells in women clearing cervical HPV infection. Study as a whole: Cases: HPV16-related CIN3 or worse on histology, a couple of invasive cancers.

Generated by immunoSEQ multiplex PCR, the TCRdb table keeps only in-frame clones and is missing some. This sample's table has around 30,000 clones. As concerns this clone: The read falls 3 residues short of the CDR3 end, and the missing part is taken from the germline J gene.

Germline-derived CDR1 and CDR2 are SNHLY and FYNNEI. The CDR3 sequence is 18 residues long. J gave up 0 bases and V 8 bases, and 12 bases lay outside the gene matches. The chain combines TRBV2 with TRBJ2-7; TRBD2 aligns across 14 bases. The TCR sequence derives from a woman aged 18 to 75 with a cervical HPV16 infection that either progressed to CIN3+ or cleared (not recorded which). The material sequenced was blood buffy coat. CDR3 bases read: TGTGCCAGCTGGGGGACGAGACTAGCGGGAGGGAGCTCCTACGAG. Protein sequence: CASWGTRLAGGSSYE. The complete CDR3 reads CASWGTRLAGGSSYEQYF.